Below, 14 T cell receptor beta chains from the same sample are listed, as sequenced in a study of blood T cell repertoires in COVID-19 (dated by TCRdb to between 2020 and 2021). Receptors were amplified or captured by the immunoSEQ multiplex PCR assay. As stored in TCRdb, this immuneACCESS dataset retains in-frame rearrangements with V and J assigned. A fraction of the clones does not appear; measured against another copy, unresolved V genes explain less than half of the discrepancy, and the remainder lacks a known reason. A total of approximately 40,000 clones appear in this sample, 86% of them only once. The leading ten clones occupy around a fifth of the sample. Sequenced: peripheral blood. These receptors were collected from a man aged 50 to 60 in a cohort sampled during active COVID-19.

A single count supports this clone. V gene TRBV3-1 (or the pseudogene TRBV3-2) combines with J gene TRBJ1-1, with D perhaps TRBD1 (6 bases). The CDR3 extends over 15 amino acids. The germline V gene encodes CDR1 LGHDT and CDR2 YNNKEL (reference sequence). Trimming stripped 0 bases from V and 5 bases from J, with 13 bases between. The DNA for the CDR3 is TGTGCCAGCAGCCAAGATCTAGGGGGAGGGACTGAAGCTTTCTTT. Its protein product is CASSQDLGGGTEAFF.

The chain joins TRBV10-1 to TRBJ2-7; 10 nucleotides line up with TRBD1. The V gene's germline CDR1 is WNHNN and CDR2 SYGVQD (reference sequence). The CDR3 contains 15 residues. J was trimmed by 4 bases and V by 6 bases; bases with no gene match: 9. CDR3 protein: CASRGDRGRRYEQYF. DNA of the CDR3: TGCGCCAGCAGGGGTGACAGGGGGCGGCGGTACGAGCAGTACTTC.

The V gene is TRBV7-8, the J gene TRBJ2-1; 8 nucleotides match TRBD2. CDR1 and CDR2 from the germline V gene are SGHVS and FQNEAQ. This CDR3 is built from 14 residues. V gave up 6 bases and J gave up 3 bases; unmatched junction bases: 4. CDR3 sequence (DNA): TGTGCCAGCAGAAGTACTAGCGGCTACAATGAGCAGTTCTTC. Its translation is CASRSTSGYNEQFF.

The chain joins TRBV11-1 to TRBJ2-7, with D possibly being TRBD2 (6 bases). Per the germline V gene, CDR1 is SGHAT and CDR2 is FQDESV (reference sequence). Trimming left V 4 bases short and J 5 bases short, with 15 bases between. The length of the CDR3 is 14 residues. The CDR3 DNA follows: TGTGCCAGCAGCTCCTTGGAGTCTAGCGACGAGCAGTACTTC. Its translation is CASSSLESSDEQYF.

The J gene is TRBJ1-5, the V gene TRBV29-1; 8 bases are a match to TRBD1. This CDR3 has 13 amino acids. The germline gives CDR1 SQVTM, CDR2 ANQGSEA. Losses at the gene ends were 4 bases for V and 6 bases for J; bases not matched to a gene: 5. The CDR3 sequence is CSVGTGGIQPQHF. In nucleotides, the CDR3 is TGCAGCGTTGGTACAGGGGGTATTCAGCCCCAGCATTTT. Filled out from reference TRBV29-1 and TRBJ1-5, the complete variable domain reads SAVISQKPSRDICQRGTSLTIQCQVDSQVTMMFWYRQQPGQSLTLIATANQGSEATYESGFVIDKFPISRPNLTFSTLTVSNMSPEDSSIYLCSVGTGGIQPQHFGDGTRLSIL.

This clone was found a few times. The CDR3, as DNA: TGTGCCAGCAGCCCCAGACTAGCGGGGGGGCGGGAGACCCAGTACTTC. Translated: CASSPRLAGGRETQYF. The gene calls are TRBV7-2 and TRBJ2-5, with 14 nucleotides matching TRBD2. The germline CDR1 and CDR2 sequences are SGHTA and FQGNSA. The CDR3 spans 16 residues. The junction had 7 bases not matched to a gene; V was cut back by 5 bases and J by 5 bases. Full variable domain (missing parts from reference TRBV7-2 and TRBJ2-5): GAGVSQSPSNKVTEKGKDVELRCDPISGHTALYWYRQSLGQGLEFLIYFQGNSAPDKSGLPSDRFSAERTGGSVSTLTIQRTQQEDSAVYLCASSPRLAGGRETQYFGPGTRLLVL.

This clone was recorded once. The genes are TRBV6-2 or TRBV6-3 and TRBJ2-7, with a possible D match to TRBD2 (6 bases). Germline CDR1 is MNHEY and CDR2 is SVGEGT. V was clipped by 6 bases and J by 0 bases, with 12 bases between them. The length of the CDR3 is 14 residues. CDR3 DNA: TGTGCCAGCAGCCTCGACGGGAGCTCCTACGAGCAGTACTTC. Encoded protein: CASSLDGSSYEQYF.

The chain combines TRBV28 with TRBJ2-5; TRBD1 aligns across 7 bases. The CDR3 runs 15 residues. Germline V gene data show CDR1 as MDHEN and CDR2 as SYDVKM. V gave up 2 bases and J gave up 3 bases; unmatched junction bases: 6. CDR3 in DNA: TGTGCCAGCAGTTTACTCCTCGACAGGGAAGAGACCCAGTACTTC. It translates to CASSLLLDREETQYF.

The chain is built from TRBV11-3 and TRBJ2-7; D may be TRBD1 (6 bases). V gave up 6 bases and J gave up 0 bases, with 15 bases separating them. The CDR3 has 15 residues. Germline loops: CDR1 SGHNT, CDR2 YENEEA. Here the CDR3 reads CASREGQTLSYEQYF. CDR3 DNA sequence: TGTGCCAGCAGAGAAGGACAGACTCTCTCCTACGAGCAGTACTTC. Complete variable domain (other parts from reference TRBV11-3 and TRBJ2-7): EAGVVQSPRYKIIEKKQPVAFWCNPISGHNTLYWYLQNLGQGPELLIRYENEEAVDDSQLPKDRFSAERLKGVDSTLKIQPAELGDSAVYLCASREGQTLSYEQYFGPGTRLTVT.

V is TRBV11-3 and J is TRBJ1-2; D is unresolved. Germline CDR1 SGHNT, CDR2 YENEEA. This CDR3 region has 14 residues. V was trimmed by 3 bases and J by 0 bases, leaving 8 bases between them. CDR3 residues: CASSFARANYGYTF. The CDR3 region has the DNA TGTGCCAGCAGCTTTGCAAGAGCTAACTATGGCTACACCTTC.

The rearrangement uses TRBV12-1 and TRBJ2-2; TRBD2, as called in the table, went unchecked against the DNA. TRBV12-1 is noted as a pseudogene. The CDR3 runs 18 residues. Written as DNA, the CDR3 is TGTGCCAGCAGCTCGCGGACTAGCGGGAGCGTGAGGGTCGGGGAGCTGTTTTTT. Translating gives CASSSRTSGSVRVGELFF.

V is TRBV2 and J is TRBJ2-1; 8 bases are a match to TRBD1. The CDR3 is 15 amino acids. Per the germline V gene, CDR1 is SNHLY and CDR2 is FYNNEI. J was trimmed by 6 bases and V by 3 bases; bases with no gene match: 7. The CDR3 spells CASSDLDRETNEQFF. The CDR3 nucleotides are TGTGCCAGCAGTGACCTGGACAGGGAGACCAATGAGCAGTTCTTC. The full variable domain, in which reference TRBV2 and TRBJ2-1 provide the parts outside the CDR3, is EPEVTQTPSHQVTQMGQEVILRCVPISNHLYFYWYRQILGQKVEFLVSFYNNEISEKSEIFDDQFSVERPDGSNFTLKIRSTKLEDSAMYFCASSDLDRETNEQFFGPGTRLTVL.

This chain joins TRBV12-3 or TRBV12-4 and TRBJ1-2; no reliable D call. Trimming removed 6 bases at V and 0 bases at J, with 8 bases between. The CDR3 has 13 residues. CDR3 protein: CASSLTANYGYTF. The CDR3 region has the DNA TGTGCCAGCAGCCTCACAGCTAACTATGGCTACACCTTC.

The rearrangement links TRBV20-1 to TRBJ1-5, with a weak D call TRBD1 (5 bases). Germline V gene lookup returns CDR1 DFQATT and CDR2 SNEGSKA (reference sequence). The length of the CDR3 is 15 residues. Trimming took 3 bases from V and 0 from J, leaving 12 bases between them. CDR3 coding DNA: TGCAGTGCTAGTATCAGCAGGGTTAGCAATCAGCCCCAGCATTTT. Translated: CSASISRVSNQPQHF.